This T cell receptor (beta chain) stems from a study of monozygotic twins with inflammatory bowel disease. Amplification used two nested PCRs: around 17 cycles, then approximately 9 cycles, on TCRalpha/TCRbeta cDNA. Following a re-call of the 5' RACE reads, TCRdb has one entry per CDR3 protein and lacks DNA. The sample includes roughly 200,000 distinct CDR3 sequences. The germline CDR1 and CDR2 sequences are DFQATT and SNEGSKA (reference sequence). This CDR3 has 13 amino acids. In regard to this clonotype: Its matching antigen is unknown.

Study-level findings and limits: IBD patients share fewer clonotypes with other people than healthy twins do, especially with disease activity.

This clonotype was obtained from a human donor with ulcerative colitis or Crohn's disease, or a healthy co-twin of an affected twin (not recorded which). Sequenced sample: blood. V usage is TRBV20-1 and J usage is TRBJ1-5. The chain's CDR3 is CSASSAGNQPQHF.